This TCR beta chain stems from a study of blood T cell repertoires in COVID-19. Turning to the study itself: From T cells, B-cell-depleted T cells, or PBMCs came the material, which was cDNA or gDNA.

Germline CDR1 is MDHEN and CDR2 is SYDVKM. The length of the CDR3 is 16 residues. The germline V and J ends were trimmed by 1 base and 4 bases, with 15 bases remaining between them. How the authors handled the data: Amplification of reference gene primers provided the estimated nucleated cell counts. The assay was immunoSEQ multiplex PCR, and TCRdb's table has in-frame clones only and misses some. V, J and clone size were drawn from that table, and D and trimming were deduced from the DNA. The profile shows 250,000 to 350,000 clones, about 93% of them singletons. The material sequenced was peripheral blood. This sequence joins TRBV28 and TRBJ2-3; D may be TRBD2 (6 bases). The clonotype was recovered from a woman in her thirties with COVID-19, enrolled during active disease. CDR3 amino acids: CASSLLGTSGADTQYF. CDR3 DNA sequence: TGTGCCAGCAGTTTATTGGGGACCTCGGGGGCAGATACGCAGTATTTT.